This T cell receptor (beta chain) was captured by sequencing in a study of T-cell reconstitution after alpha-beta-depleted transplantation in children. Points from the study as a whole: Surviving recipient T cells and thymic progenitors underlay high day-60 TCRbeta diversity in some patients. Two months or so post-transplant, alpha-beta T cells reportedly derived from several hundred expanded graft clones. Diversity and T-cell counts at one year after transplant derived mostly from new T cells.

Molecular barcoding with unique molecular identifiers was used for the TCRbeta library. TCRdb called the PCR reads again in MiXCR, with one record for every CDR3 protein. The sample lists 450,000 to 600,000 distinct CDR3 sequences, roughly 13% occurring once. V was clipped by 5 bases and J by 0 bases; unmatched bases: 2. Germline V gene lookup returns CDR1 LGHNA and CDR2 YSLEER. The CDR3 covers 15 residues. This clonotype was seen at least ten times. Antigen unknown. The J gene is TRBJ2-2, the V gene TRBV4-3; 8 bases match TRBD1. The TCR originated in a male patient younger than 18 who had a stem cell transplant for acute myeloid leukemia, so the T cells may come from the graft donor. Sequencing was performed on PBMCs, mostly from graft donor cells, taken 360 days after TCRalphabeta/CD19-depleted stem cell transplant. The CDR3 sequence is CASSSGGTNTGELFF. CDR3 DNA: TGCGCCAGCAGCTCAGGGGGCACGAACACCGGGGAGCTGTTTTTT.